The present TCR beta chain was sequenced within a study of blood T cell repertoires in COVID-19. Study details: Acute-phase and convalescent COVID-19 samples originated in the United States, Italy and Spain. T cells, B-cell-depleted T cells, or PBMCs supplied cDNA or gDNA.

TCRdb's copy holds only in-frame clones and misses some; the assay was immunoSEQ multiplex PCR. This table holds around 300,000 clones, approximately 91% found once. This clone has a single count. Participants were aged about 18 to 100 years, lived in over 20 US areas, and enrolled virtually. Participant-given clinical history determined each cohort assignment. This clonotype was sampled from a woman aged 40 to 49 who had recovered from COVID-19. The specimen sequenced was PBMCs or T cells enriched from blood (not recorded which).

The CDR3 here is CASSQERHGGDYSTDTQYF. The DNA of the CDR3 is TGTGCCAGCAGCCAAGAACGTCATGGAGGGGACTACTCCACAGATACGCAGTATTTT. This sequence joins TRBV3-1 (or the pseudogene TRBV3-2) and TRBJ2-3; 7 nucleotides line up with TRBD2. The CDR3 consists of 19 residues. Per germline, CDR1 LGHDT and CDR2 YNNKEL (reference sequence). The junction had 14 bases not matched to a gene; V was cut back by 0 bases and J by 2 bases.